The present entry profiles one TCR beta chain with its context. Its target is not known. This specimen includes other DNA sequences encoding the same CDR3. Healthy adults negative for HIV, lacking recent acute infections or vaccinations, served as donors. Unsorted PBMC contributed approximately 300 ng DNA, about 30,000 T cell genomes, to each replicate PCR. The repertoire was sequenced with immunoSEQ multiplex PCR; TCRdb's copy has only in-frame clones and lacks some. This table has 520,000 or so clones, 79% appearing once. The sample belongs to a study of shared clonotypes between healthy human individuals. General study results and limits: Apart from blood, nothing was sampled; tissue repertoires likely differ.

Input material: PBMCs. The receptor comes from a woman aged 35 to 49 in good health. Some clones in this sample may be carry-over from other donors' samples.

DNA for the CDR3: TGTGCCAGCAGTGATCGGGATCAGCCCCAGCATTTT. Residues: CASSDRDQPQHF. V is TRBV2 and J is TRBJ1-5; the D is unclear. Trimming left V 3 bases short and J 5 bases short, with 5 bases between. This CDR3 is built from 12 residues. Germline values: CDR1 SNHLY, CDR2 FYNNEI.